This is a list of T cell receptor beta chains from one sample in a study of OX40 agonist ivuxolimab in advanced cancers. Clones were sequenced by immunoSEQ multiplex PCR, and TCRdb holds only the in-frame ones, with some missing. The table shows roughly 82,000 clones, with less than 85% occurring only once. Sequencing was performed on CD4+ or CD8+ T cells sorted from blood, taken in a trial of the OX40 agonist ivuxolimab. The receptors stem from an adult with an advanced solid tumor such as melanoma, head and neck, liver or kidney cancer. Each CDR3 is given with its conserved first and last residue. D genes are given only for firm matches. For some rows the clone size is stated as once, few or many, or as a class when expanded; others skip it.

V gene: TRBV29-1
J gene: TRBJ2-5
D gene: NA
clone size: once
CDR3 protein: CSVGMGDGGTQYF
CDR3 DNA: TGCAGCGTTGGGATGGGGGATGGGGGGACCCAGTACTTC

V gene: TRBV6-1
J gene: TRBJ2-1
D gene: NA
clone size: NA
CDR3 protein: CASSEAWSSYNEQFF
CDR3 DNA: TGTGCCAGCAGTGAGGCCTGGAGCTCCTACAATGAGCAGTTCTTC

V gene: TRBV7-2
J gene: TRBJ1-2
D gene: NA
clone size: NA
CDR3 protein: CASKRGNYGYTF
CDR3 DNA: TGTGCCAGCAAGCGGGGCAACTATGGCTACACCTTC

V gene: TRBV6-5
J gene: TRBJ1-5
D gene: NA
clone size: NA
CDR3 protein: CASSPRSNQPQHF
CDR3 DNA: TGTGCCAGCAGTCCGAGGAGCAATCAGCCCCAGCATTTT

V gene: TRBV5-8
J gene: TRBJ1-2
D gene: NA
clone size: NA
CDR3 protein: CASSPAGGYTF
CDR3 DNA: TGTGCCAGCAGCCCAGCGGGTGGCTACACCTTC

V gene: TRBV4-3
J gene: TRBJ2-3
D gene: TRBD2
clone size: NA
CDR3 protein: CASSQGTPGGGGASDTQYF
CDR3 DNA: TGCGCCAGCAGCCAAGGGACCCCCGGGGGCGGGGGGGCCTCAGATACGCAGTATTTT

V gene: TRBV7-6
J gene: TRBJ1-3
D gene: NA
clone size: NA
CDR3 protein: CASSFELRQARNTIYF
CDR3 DNA: TGTGCCAGCAGCTTTGAATTGCGGCAGGCCAGAAACACCATATATTTT

V gene: TRBV29-1
J gene: TRBJ1-1
D gene: NA
clone size: few
CDR3 protein: CSVGTRADTEAFF
CDR3 DNA: TGCAGCGTTGGGACAAGGGCGGACACTGAAGCTTTCTTT

V gene: TRBV7-3
J gene: TRBJ2-2
D gene: TRBD1
clone size: NA
CDR3 protein: CASSQKGTGTAGELFF
CDR3 DNA: TGTGCCAGCAGCCAAAAAGGGACAGGGACGGCCGGGGAGCTGTTTTTT

V gene: TRBV11-2
J gene: TRBJ1-2
D gene: NA
clone size: NA
CDR3 protein: CASSLGKGQVNYGYTF
CDR3 DNA: TGTGCCAGCAGCTTAGGAAAGGGGCAAGTTAACTATGGCTACACCTTC

V gene: TRBV2
J gene: TRBJ1-6
D gene: NA
clone size: NA
CDR3 protein: CASQSGNSPLHF
CDR3 DNA: TGTGCCAGCCAGAGCGGTAATTCACCCCTCCACTTT

V gene: TRBV6-5
J gene: TRBJ2-1
D gene: TRBD1
clone size: NA
CDR3 protein: CASRRGQSYNEQFF
CDR3 DNA: TGTGCCAGCAGAAGGGGACAGTCATACAATGAGCAGTTCTTC

V gene: TRBV7-2
J gene: TRBJ2-7
D gene: NA
clone size: NA
CDR3 protein: CASSGSYEQYF
CDR3 DNA: TGTGCCAGCAGCGGATCCTACGAGCAGTACTTC

V gene: TRBV9
J gene: TRBJ1-2
D gene: NA
clone size: NA
CDR3 protein: CASSLRQDNYGYTF
CDR3 DNA: TGTGCCAGCAGCCTGCGTCAGGATAACTATGGCTACACCTTC

V gene: TRBV7-8
J gene: TRBJ2-7
D gene: NA
clone size: once
CDR3 protein: CASSLDSGPRKEQYF
CDR3 DNA: TGTGCCAGCAGCTTAGATAGCGGACCTCGGAAGGAGCAGTACTTC

V gene: TRBV7-2
J gene: TRBJ1-2
D gene: TRBD1
clone size: NA
CDR3 protein: CASSLAGQGHGYTF
CDR3 DNA: TGTGCCAGCAGCTTAGCTGGACAGGGGCATGGCTACACCTTC

V gene: TRBV18
J gene: TRBJ1-2
D gene: NA
clone size: NA
CDR3 protein: CASSPQPVDGYTF
CDR3 DNA: TGTGCCAGCTCACCACAACCGGTGGATGGCTACACCTTC

V gene: TRBV2
J gene: TRBJ2-1
D gene: NA
clone size: NA
CDR3 protein: CASTGARNEQFF
CDR3 DNA: TGTGCCAGCACCGGGGCACGCAATGAGCAGTTCTTC

V gene: TRBV7-9
J gene: TRBJ2-5
D gene: NA
clone size: NA
CDR3 protein: CASERQGRQETQYF
CDR3 DNA: TGTGCCAGCGAACGGCAGGGGCGACAAGAGACCCAGTACTTC